The clone carrying this T cell receptor beta chain was recorded once. As originally analysed: Cell counts per sample came from amplifying reference gene primers. The protocol was immunoSEQ multiplex PCR, while the TCRdb copy is restricted to in-frame clones and leaves out a portion. V and J calls and clone size are as listed in that table; D and trimming were resolved from the DNA. Of 200,000 to 300,000 clones listed, around 90% are singletons. These data belong to a study of blood T cell repertoires in COVID-19. Study summary: Collection of acute and convalescent COVID-19 samples took place in the United States, Italy and Spain. Sources were T cells, B-cell-depleted T cells, or PBMCs; the material itself was cDNA or gDNA.

CDR1 is SGHNT and CDR2 is YYREEE in the germline V gene (reference sequence). V was pared by 6 bases and J by 8 bases, with 8 bases of the junction left unmatched. The CDR3 is 15 residues long. The TCR comes from a human donor in a cohort sampled during active COVID-19. V is TRBV5-4 and J is TRBJ1-6; 10 bases match TRBD1. Sequenced material: peripheral blood. This CDR3 reads CASTKGGTGDSPLHF. CDR3 DNA sequence: TGTGCCAGCACCAAAGGTGGGACAGGGGATTCACCCCTCCACTTT.